Below are 13 T cell receptor beta chains sequenced from a single sample in a study of blood T cell repertoires in COVID-19. The repertoire was sequenced with immunoSEQ multiplex PCR; TCRdb's copy has only in-frame clones and lacks some. The profile covers about 170,000 clones, with over 75% appearing a single time and about 6.9% taken by the ten largest. The sample comprised peripheral blood. All receptors derive from an elderly man with COVID-19, enrolled during active disease.

V is TRBV5-5 and J is TRBJ1-3; 7 positions agree with TRBD1. J lost 0 bases, V lost 0 bases, and 6 bases had no gene match. The germline gives CDR1 SGHKS, CDR2 YYEKEE (reference sequence). The CDR3 is 17 amino acids. CDR3 protein: CASSLGPGGSSGNTIYF. CDR3 sequence (DNA): TGTGCCAGCAGCTTGGGCCCAGGGGGAAGCTCTGGAAACACCATATATTTT.

The chain employs TRBV11-3 and TRBJ1-6; no clear D. Per germline, CDR1 SGHNT and CDR2 YENEEA. The V gene lost 2 bases and the J gene lost 5 bases, with 7 bases spanning the gap. The CDR3 is made up of 14 amino acids. As DNA, the CDR3 is TGTGCCAGCAGCTTATTGGAGGATAATTCACCCCTCCACTTT. Translated, it gives CASSLLEDNSPLHF.

This chain uses TRBV14 with TRBJ1-2; 7 nucleotides match TRBD1. Germline V gives CDR1 SGHDN, CDR2 FVKESK. The CDR3 has 13 residues. The V gene end was trimmed by 4 bases and the J gene end by 5 bases; junction bases not matched to a gene: 4. The CDR3: CASSRGQSYGYTF. DNA of the CDR3: TGTGCCAGCAGCCGGGGACAGAGTTATGGCTACACCTTC.

A single count supports this clone. The rearrangement joins TRBV2 to TRBJ1-2; perhaps TRBD1 as D (5 bases). Trimming left V 4 bases short and J 3 bases short, with 9 bases between. The germline CDR1 and CDR2 sequences are SNHLY and FYNNEI. The CDR3 has 13 amino acids. The chain's CDR3 is CASSARGDYGYTF. The DNA of the CDR3 is TGTGCCAGCAGTGCTAGGGGTGACTATGGCTACACCTTC.

The chain links TRBV19 to TRBJ2-1; weak D call: TRBD1 (5 bases). Per germline, CDR1 LNHDA and CDR2 SQIVND (reference sequence). The CDR3 loop spans 17 amino acids. The V and J ends lost 1 base and 10 bases respectively, with 23 bases between them. The CDR3 nucleotides are TGTGCCAGTAGTATAGGACAAGGGCAGGGCCTCGTATCCGAGCAGTTCTTC. Its protein is CASSIGQGQGLVSEQFF.

This clone appeared a few times. V and J are TRBV27 and TRBJ1-4; 7 nucleotides align to TRBD1. Germline lookup yields CDR1 MNHEY and CDR2 SMNVEV (reference sequence). J lost 5 bases, V lost 6 bases, and 6 bases had no gene match. CDR3 length equals 14 residues. In DNA form, the CDR3 reads TGTGCCAGCAGCTCCGGGACAGAAAATGAAAAACTGTTTTTT. This encodes CASSSGTENEKLFF.

This clone was picked up many times. This same CDR3 is encoded by further DNA sequences in the sample. The chain joins TRBV27 to TRBJ1-5, with D possibly TRBD1 on 6 matching bases. CDR1 is MNHEY, CDR2 SMNVEV, per germline (reference sequence). CDR3 size: 13 residues. V lost 6 bases to trimming and J lost 2 bases, with 8 bases between them. CDR3 nucleotides: TGTGCCAGCAGCAACAGGGGCAATCAGCCCCAGCATTTT. It encodes CASSNRGNQPQHF.

The chain is built from TRBV2 and TRBJ1-2, with 7 positions matching TRBD1. The CDR3 contains 13 residues. Germline CDR1 is SNHLY and CDR2 is FYNNEI. Trimming removed 6 bases from V and 3 bases from J; junction bases left unmatched: 4. The CDR3: CASSTGADYGYTF. The DNA for the CDR3 is TGTGCCAGCAGCACAGGGGCGGACTATGGCTACACCTTC.

The rearrangement joins TRBV28 to TRBJ2-7; 9 bases map to TRBD1. V dropped 9 bases and J dropped 3; count of bases not matched to a gene: 9. The CDR3 is made up of 14 amino acids. Germline V lookup: CDR1 MDHEN, CDR2 SYDVKM. The CDR3: CASLSGTGFYEQYF. The CDR3 region has the DNA TGTGCCAGTCTCTCCGGGACAGGGTTCTACGAGCAGTACTTC. Full variable domain (rest looked up from reference TRBV28 and TRBJ2-7): DVKVTQSSRYLVKRTGEKVFLECVQDMDHENMFWYRQDPGLGLRLIYFSYDVKMKEKGDIPEGYSVSREKKERFSLILESASTNQTSMYLCASLSGTGFYEQYFGPGTRLTVT.

The chain is built from TRBV2 and TRBJ1-2; D call uncertain. V shed 4 bases and J shed 3 bases, with 12 bases lying between them. The CDR3 runs to 14 residues. Germline assignment: CDR1 SNHLY and CDR2 FYNNEI. Here the CDR3 DNA reads TGTGCCAGCAGTGTAAGCATGGCGGACTATGGCTACACCTTC. This sequence encodes CASSVSMADYGYTF.

This clone has a handful of counts. Written as DNA, the CDR3 is TGTGCCAGCAGCGAGGACGAGAGGGGGCGCGACGGCTATGGCTACACCTTC. Protein: CASSEDERGRDGYGYTF. The chain combines TRBV9 with TRBJ1-2; 7 positions agree with TRBD1. Trimming removed 3 bases from V and 4 bases from J; junction bases left unmatched: 15. This CDR3 contains 17 residues. Germline V lookup: CDR1 SGDLS, CDR2 YYNGEE.

The CDR3 here is CASSLQGNSPLHF. In DNA form, the CDR3 reads TGCGCCAGCAGCTTACAGGGGAATTCACCCCTCCACTTT. The V and J genes are TRBV5-1 and TRBJ1-6, with 7 bases that match TRBD1. The CDR3 sequence is 13 residues long. Germline values: CDR1 SGHRS, CDR2 YFSETQ. J lost 7 bases, V lost 2 bases, and 0 bases had no gene match.

Concerning this clone itself: Other DNA sequences of this sample code for an identical CDR3. The chain recombines TRBV19 with TRBJ1-5; the D gene is possibly TRBD1 (6 bases). Germline V gene data show CDR1 as LNHDA and CDR2 as SQIVND (reference sequence). V was cut by 5 bases and J by 3 bases, with 8 bases left in between. The CDR3 is 13 residues long. The CDR3 DNA is TGTGCCAGTAGTGACAGGCTCAATCAGCCCCAGCATTTT. Translation: CASSDRLNQPQHF.